Below, 9 T cell receptor beta chains from the same sample are listed, as sequenced in a study of T cell repertoires in cytomegalovirus infection (dated by TCRdb to between 2018 and 2020). What this sample's treatment or condition label stands for: in vitro stimulation with specific CMV peptide epitopes to enrich CMV-specific T cells. The antigens for these receptors are not known. Sequencing was performed on an Illumina HiSeq 1500. Using fastp at Q25 and MiXCR, TCRdb reprocessed the public reads and kept productive beta chains. Each entry merges the rows of one CDR3 protein and shows their most common DNA and genes. This sample gives about 480,000 distinct CDR3 sequences in total; 25% to 35% of them show up just once. Roughly 16% of the sample goes to the ten largest clones. The input for sequencing was cultured PBMCs, taken from culture after CMV antigen stimulation. The receptors were gathered from a human donor in good health (CMV status not recorded). Some clones in this sample may be carry-over from other donors' samples.

In its sample, this clonotype was seen a few times. The rearrangement links TRBV6-5 to TRBJ2-3; D may be TRBD1 (5 bases). The CDR3 covers 15 residues. The V end lost 4 bases, the J end lost 3 bases, and 14 bases lay between the germline ends. The V gene's germline CDR1 is MNHEY and CDR2 SVGAGI. CDR3 sequence reads: CASSSRGAGTDTQYF. CDR3 bases: TGTGCCAGCAGTTCCCGTGGAGCAGGGACAGATACGCAGTATTTT.

The chain links TRBV20-1 to TRBJ2-5, with TRBD2 as a possible D gene (7 bases). Trimming shortened V by 6 bases and J by 5 bases, and 19 bases separated the two germline ends. CDR1 DFQATT and CDR2 SNEGSKA come from the germline V gene (reference sequence). CDR3 size: 14 residues. The CDR3 DNA is TGCAGTGCCCACATTGGAGGGGGGGGCGAGACCCAGTACTTC. Translating it yields CSAHIGGGGETQYF.

The rearrangement uses TRBV19 and TRBJ1-5; maybe TRBD1 (5 bases). The V end lost 6 bases, the J end lost 5 bases, and 8 bases lay between the germline ends. The CDR3 loop spans 12 amino acids. Germline V gene sequence: CDR1 LNHDA, CDR2 SQIVND (reference sequence). CDR3 sequence (DNA): TGTGCCAGTAGGTGGGGGGATCAGCCCCAGCATTTT. As protein: CASRWGDQPQHF.

This clonotype has only a few counts. This rearrangement joins TRBV6-6 to TRBJ2-7, with 9 bases matching TRBD1. CDR1 and CDR2 (germline): MNHNY, SVGAGI (reference sequence). This CDR3 is built from 15 residues. Trimming took 2 bases from V and 4 from J; bases not matched to a gene: 6. The DNA for the CDR3 is TGTGCCAGCAGTTACCTACAGGGGGCTGCGTACGAGCAGTACTTC. Translating gives CASSYLQGAAYEQYF.

This clonotype was seen a few times. The chain has TRBV7-9 and TRBJ1-2; 8 bases agree with TRBD1. The V segment lost 4 bases and the J segment 3 bases; nucleotides outside the gene matches: 10. Germline CDR1 is SEHNR and CDR2 is FQNEAQ (reference sequence). This CDR3 is 16 amino acids long. The CDR3 region is CASSSRGRNEDYGYTF. The CDR3 DNA sequence: TGTGCCAGCAGCTCCAGGGGGCGGAATGAGGACTATGGCTACACCTTC.

The J gene is TRBJ2-1, the V gene TRBV4-1; D is unclear. Germline V lookup: CDR1 MGHRA, CDR2 YSYEKL. V shed 0 bases and J shed 6 bases, with 18 bases lying between them. The CDR3 consists of 17 residues. The CDR3 sequence: CASSQEEIAPDSNEQFF. The CDR3 nucleotides are TGCGCCAGCAGCCAAGAGGAGATAGCCCCTGACTCCAATGAGCAGTTCTTC.

The chain employs TRBV7-2 and TRBJ2-4; 8 nucleotides align to TRBD1. J was trimmed by 9 bases and V by 4 bases; bases with no gene match: 11. Germline lookup yields CDR1 SGHTA and CDR2 FQGNSA. CDR3 length: 15 residues. The CDR3 nucleotides read TGTGCCAGCAGCTCGGGCCAGGGGGCCGGTGGCATTCAGTACTTC. Its translation: CASSSGQGAGGIQYF. The full variable domain, with the rest looked up from reference TRBV7-2 and TRBJ2-4, is GAGVSQSPSNKVTEKGKDVELRCDPISGHTALYWYRQSLGQGLEFLIYFQGNSAPDKSGLPSDRFSAERTGGSVSTLTIQRTQQEDSAVYLCASSSGQGAGGIQYFGAGTRLSVL.

The chain is built from TRBV7-2 and TRBJ2-5; maybe TRBD1 (5 bases). The CDR3 length is 14 residues. Trimming pared 5 bases from V and 5 bases from J, leaving 15 bases between. Germline-derived CDR1 and CDR2 are SGHTA and FQGNSA. The CDR3 DNA is TGTGCCAGCAGCCCTCACAGGCTTCCGGAGACCCAGTACTTC. As protein: CASSPHRLPETQYF.

The J gene is TRBJ2-7, the V gene TRBV12-3 or TRBV12-4; 7 nucleotides align to TRBD1. The CDR3 extends over 14 amino acids. Germline trimming cut 4 bases from V and 1 base from J; bases unmatched to any gene: 4. The CDR3 bases are TGTGCCAGCAGTTCGGGACAGCGATCCTACGAGCAGTACGTC. This sequence encodes CASSSGQRSYEQYV.